This entry concerns a single T cell receptor beta chain. Antigen unknown. Relative to the germline gene, one junction end is altered; a read error may explain this. PBMCs came from 10 ml of fresh peripheral blood. These data belong to a study of Graves' ophthalmopathy and Graves' hyperthyroidism. Study-level points and caveats: Blood also contained most of the expanded thyroid clonotypes above 0.001 frequency. In predicting ophthalmopathy progression, the model reached 70.59% sensitivity and 72% to 85% specificity.

The germline CDR1 and CDR2 sequences are WNHNN and SYGVQD (reference sequence). The CDR3 runs to 16 residues. Transcripts of RNA were the source for amplifying TCR beta CDR3 regions. Second-round multiplex PCR came after first-round RT-PCR with HTBI primers. TCRdb processed the multiplex PCR reads anew with MiXCR; each CDR3 protein has one entry. This table holds 740,000 or so distinct CDR3 sequences, around 40% found once. The TCR was taken from an adult man with Graves' ophthalmopathy. Sample: peripheral blood. The chain recombines TRBV10-1 with TRBJ1-2; D unresolved. The CDR3 DNA reads as TGTGCCAGTTCCCTGTCTATGAGGACCGAAAACTATGGCTACACCTTC. Amino acids: CASSLSMRTENYGYTF.